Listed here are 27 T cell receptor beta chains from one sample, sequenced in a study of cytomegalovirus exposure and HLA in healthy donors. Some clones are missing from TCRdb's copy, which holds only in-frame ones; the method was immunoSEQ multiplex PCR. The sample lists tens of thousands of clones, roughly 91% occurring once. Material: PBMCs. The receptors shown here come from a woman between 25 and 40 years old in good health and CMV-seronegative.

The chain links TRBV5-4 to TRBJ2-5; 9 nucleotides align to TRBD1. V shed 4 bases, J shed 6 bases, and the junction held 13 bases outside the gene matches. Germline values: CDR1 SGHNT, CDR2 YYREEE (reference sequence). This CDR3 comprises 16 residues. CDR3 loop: CASSPKGQGPRQTQYF. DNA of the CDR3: TGTGCCAGCAGCCCAAAGGGACAGGGCCCTCGACAGACCCAGTACTTC.

The CDR3 DNA sequence: TGTGCCAGCAGTTTGACGGGGGGGGCCCTTTTTGGAAACACCATATATTTT. Protein: CASSLTGGALFGNTIYF. This sequence joins TRBV27 and TRBJ1-3; the D gene is possibly TRBD1 (6 bases). Germline CDR1 is MNHEY and CDR2 is SMNVEV (reference sequence). This CDR3 contains 17 residues. The V and J ends lost 3 bases and 3 bases respectively, with 18 bases between them.

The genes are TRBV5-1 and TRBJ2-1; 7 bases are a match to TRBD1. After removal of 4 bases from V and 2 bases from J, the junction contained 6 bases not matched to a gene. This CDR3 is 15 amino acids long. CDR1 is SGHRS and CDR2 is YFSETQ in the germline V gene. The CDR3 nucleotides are TGCGCCAGCAGCCAAGGGACAGAAGCCTACAATGAGCAGTTCTTC. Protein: CASSQGTEAYNEQFF.

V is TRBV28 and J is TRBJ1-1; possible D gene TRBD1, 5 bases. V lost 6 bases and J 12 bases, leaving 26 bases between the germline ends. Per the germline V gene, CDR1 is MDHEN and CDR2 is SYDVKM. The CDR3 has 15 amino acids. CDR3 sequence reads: CASRTAKGRGVESFF. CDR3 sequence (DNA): TGTGCCAGCAGGACCGCTAAGGGGCGGGGGGTTGAGTCTTTCTTT.

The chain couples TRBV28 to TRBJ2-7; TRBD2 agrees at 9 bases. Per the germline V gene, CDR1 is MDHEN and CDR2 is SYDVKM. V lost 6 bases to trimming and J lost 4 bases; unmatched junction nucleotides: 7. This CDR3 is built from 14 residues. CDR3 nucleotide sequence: TGTGCCAGCAGATCCCCTAGCGGGGTATACGAGCAGTACTTC. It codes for CASRSPSGVYEQYF.

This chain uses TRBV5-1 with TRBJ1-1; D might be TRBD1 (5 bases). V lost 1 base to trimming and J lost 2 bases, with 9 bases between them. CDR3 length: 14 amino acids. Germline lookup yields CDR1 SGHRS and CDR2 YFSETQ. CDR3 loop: CASSLLTDNTEAFF. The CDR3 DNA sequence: TGCGCCAGCAGCTTGTTGACAGACAACACTGAAGCTTTCTTT.

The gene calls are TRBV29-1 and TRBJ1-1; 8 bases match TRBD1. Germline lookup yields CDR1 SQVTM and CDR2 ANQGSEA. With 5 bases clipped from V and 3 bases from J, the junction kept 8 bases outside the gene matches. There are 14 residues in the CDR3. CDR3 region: CSVKKDRAYTEAFF. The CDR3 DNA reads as TGCAGCGTTAAAAAGGACAGGGCATACACTGAAGCTTTCTTT.

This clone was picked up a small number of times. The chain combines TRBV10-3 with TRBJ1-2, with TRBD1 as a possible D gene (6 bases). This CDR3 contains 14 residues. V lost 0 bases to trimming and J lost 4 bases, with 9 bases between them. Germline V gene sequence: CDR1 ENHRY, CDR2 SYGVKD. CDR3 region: CAISESRDIYGYTF. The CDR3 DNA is TGTGCCATCAGTGAGTCCAGGGACATCTATGGCTACACCTTC.

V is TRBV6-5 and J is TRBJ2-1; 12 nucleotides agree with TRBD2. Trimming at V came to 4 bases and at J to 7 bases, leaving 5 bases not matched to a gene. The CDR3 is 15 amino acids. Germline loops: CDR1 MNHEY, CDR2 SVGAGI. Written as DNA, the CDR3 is TGTGCCAGCAGTTCTGCCGGGACTAGCGGGAATGAGCAGTTCTTC. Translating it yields CASSSAGTSGNEQFF.

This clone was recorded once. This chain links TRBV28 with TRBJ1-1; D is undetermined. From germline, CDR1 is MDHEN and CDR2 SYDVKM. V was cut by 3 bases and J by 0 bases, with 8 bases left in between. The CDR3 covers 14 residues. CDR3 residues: CASSFPSMNTEAFF. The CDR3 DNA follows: TGTGCCAGCAGTTTCCCATCTATGAACACTGAAGCTTTCTTT.

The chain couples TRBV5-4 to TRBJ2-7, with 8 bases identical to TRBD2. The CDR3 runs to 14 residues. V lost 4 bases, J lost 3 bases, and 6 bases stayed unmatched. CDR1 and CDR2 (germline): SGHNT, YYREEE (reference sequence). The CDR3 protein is CASSRPGGGYEQYF. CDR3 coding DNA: TGTGCCAGCAGCCGCCCCGGGGGGGGCTACGAGCAGTACTTC.

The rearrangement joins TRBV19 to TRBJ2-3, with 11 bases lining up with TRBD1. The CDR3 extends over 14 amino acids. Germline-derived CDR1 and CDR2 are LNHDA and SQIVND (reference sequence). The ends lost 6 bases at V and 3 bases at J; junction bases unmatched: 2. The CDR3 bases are TGTGCCAGTAGGGGACAGGGGGGGACAGATACGCAGTATTTT. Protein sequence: CASRGQGGTDTQYF.

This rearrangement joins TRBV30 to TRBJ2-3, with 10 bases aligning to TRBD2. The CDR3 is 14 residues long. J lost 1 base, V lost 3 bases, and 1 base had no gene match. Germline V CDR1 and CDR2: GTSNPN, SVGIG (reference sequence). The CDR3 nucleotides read TGTGCCTGGAGCGGGACTAGCGGCACAGATACGCAGTATTTT. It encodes CAWSGTSGTDTQYF.

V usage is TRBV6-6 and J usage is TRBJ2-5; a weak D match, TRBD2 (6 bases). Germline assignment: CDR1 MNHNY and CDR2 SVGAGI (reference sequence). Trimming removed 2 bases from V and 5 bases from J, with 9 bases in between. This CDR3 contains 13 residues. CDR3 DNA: TGTGCCAGCAGTTACGGGGGAGGCGAGACCCAGTACTTC. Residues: CASSYGGGETQYF.

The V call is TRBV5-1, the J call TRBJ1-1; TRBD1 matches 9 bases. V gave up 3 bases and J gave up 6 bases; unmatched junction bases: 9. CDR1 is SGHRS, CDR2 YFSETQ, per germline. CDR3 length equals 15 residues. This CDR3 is CASSWTGAGSSEAFF. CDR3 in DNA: TGCGCCAGCAGCTGGACAGGGGCGGGTAGCTCTGAAGCTTTCTTT.

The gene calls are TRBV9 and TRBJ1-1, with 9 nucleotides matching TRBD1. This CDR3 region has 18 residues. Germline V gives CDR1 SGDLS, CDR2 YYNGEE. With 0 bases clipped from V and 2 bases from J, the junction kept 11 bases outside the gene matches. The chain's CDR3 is CASSVGVHETGGNTEAFF. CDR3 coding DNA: TGTGCCAGCAGCGTAGGGGTTCACGAAACAGGGGGCAACACTGAAGCTTTCTTT. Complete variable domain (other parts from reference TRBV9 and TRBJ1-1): DSGVTQTPKHLITATGQRVTLRCSPRSGDLSVYWYQQSLDQGLQFLIQYYNGEERAKGNILERFSAQQFPDLHSELNLSSLELGDSALYFCASSVGVHETGGNTEAFFGQGTRLTVV.

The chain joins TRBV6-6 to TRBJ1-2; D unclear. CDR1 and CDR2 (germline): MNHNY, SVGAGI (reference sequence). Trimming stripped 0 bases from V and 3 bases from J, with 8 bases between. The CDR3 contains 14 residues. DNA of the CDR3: TGTGCCAGCAGTTACTCCCCAGTGGACTATGGCTACACCTTC. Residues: CASSYSPVDYGYTF.

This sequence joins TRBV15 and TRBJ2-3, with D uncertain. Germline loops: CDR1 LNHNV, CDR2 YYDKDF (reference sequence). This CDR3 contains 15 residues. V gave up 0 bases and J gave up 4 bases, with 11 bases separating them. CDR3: CATSRDASAPDTQYF. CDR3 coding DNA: TGTGCCACCAGCAGAGATGCGTCCGCCCCAGATACGCAGTATTTT.

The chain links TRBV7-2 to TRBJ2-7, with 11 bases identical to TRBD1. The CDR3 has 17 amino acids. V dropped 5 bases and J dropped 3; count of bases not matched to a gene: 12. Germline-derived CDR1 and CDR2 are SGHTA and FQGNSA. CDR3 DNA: TGTGCCAGCAGCACGGTGAGGGGACAGGGGGTGAACTACGAGCAGTACTTC. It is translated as CASSTVRGQGVNYEQYF.

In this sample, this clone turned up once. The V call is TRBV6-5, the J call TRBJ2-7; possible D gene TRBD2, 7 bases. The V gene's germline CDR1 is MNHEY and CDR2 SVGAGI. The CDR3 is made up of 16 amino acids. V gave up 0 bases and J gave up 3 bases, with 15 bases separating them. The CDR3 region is CASSYSGLTGSYEQYF. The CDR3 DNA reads TGTGCCAGCAGTTACTCGGGACTAACAGGGAGCTACGAGCAGTACTTC.

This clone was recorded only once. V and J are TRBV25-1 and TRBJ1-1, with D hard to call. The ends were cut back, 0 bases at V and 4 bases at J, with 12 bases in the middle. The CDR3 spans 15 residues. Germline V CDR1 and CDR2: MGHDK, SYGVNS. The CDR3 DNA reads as TGTGCCAGCAGTGAATATTGGGAGGAGGGCACTGAAGCTTTCTTT. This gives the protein CASSEYWEEGTEAFF.

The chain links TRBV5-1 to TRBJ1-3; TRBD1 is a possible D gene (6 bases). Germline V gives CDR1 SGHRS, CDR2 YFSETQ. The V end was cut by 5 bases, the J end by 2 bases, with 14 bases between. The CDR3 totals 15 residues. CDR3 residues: CASRVSGEPGNTIYF. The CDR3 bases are TGCGCCAGCAGGGTTTCAGGGGAACCTGGAAACACCATATATTTT.

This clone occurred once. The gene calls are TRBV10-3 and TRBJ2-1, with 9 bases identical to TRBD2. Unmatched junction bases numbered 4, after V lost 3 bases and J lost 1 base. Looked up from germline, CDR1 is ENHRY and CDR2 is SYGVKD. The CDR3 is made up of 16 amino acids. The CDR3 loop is CAISDLSGSSYNEQFF. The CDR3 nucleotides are TGTGCCATCAGTGACCTTAGCGGGAGTTCCTACAATGAGCAGTTCTTC.

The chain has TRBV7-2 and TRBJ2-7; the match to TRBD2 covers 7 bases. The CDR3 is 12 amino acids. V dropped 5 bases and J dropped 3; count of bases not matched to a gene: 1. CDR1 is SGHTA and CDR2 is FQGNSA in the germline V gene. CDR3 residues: CASSPGGYEQYF. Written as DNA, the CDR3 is TGTGCCAGCAGCCCGGGGGGCTACGAGCAGTACTTC. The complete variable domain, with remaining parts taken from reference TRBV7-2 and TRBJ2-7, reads GAGVSQSPSNKVTEKGKDVELRCDPISGHTALYWYRQSLGQGLEFLIYFQGNSAPDKSGLPSDRFSAERTGGSVSTLTIQRTQQEDSAVYLCASSPGGYEQYFGPGTRLTVT.

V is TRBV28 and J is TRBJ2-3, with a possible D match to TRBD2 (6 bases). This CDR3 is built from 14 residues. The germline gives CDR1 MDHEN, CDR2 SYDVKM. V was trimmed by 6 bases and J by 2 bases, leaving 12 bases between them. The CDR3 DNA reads TGTGCCAGCAGGAGGGAGGCGTCCACAGATACGCAGTATTTT. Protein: CASRREASTDTQYF.

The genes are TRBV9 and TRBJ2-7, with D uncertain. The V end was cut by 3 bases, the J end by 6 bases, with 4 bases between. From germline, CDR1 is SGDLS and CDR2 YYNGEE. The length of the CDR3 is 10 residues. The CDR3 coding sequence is TGTGCCAGCAGCGCCAGCGAGCAGTACTTC. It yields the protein CASSASEQYF.

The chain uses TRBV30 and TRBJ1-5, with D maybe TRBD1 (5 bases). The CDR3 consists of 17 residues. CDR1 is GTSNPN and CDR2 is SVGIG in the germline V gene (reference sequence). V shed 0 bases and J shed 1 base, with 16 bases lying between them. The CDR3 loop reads CAWSVRGVGLSNQPQHF. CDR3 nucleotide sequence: TGTGCCTGGAGTGTACGGGGGGTTGGTCTAAGCAATCAGCCCCAGCATTTT.